This T cell receptor (beta chain) stems from a study of graft-versus-host responses after intestinal transplantation. Study context: Recipients received multivisceral, liver-intestinal, or isolated intestinal transplants.

The V end lost 2 bases, the J end lost 0 bases, and 7 bases lay between the germline ends. Germline lookup yields CDR1 MNHGY and CDR2 SVAAGI. There are 14 residues in the CDR3. There were about 200,000 CFSE-labeled responder cells plated together with about 200,000 irradiated, violet-dye-labeled stimulator cells. Repertoires were generated with immunoSEQ multiplex PCR, while TCRdb's copy carries only in-frame clones and drops some. The table includes about 7,000 clones, around a third detected once. The receptor comes from a human patient who was an organ donor for intestinal transplantation. The gene calls are TRBV6-9 and TRBJ1-1; no clear D. The source material was alloreactive CD8+ T cells from a mixed lymphocyte reaction culture, sampled before transplantation. Subset noted: CFSE-low proliferating T cells sorted from roughly six-day pre-transplant mixed lymphocyte reaction (GvH or HvG direction). The CDR3 loop is CASSYQPLNTEAFF. Written as DNA, the CDR3 is TGTGCCAGCAGTTATCAACCTTTGAACACTGAAGCTTTCTTT.